This T cell receptor beta chain came from a study of blood T cell repertoires in COVID-19. The overall study: Samples representing acute and convalescent COVID-19 were sourced from the United States, Italy and Spain. T cells, B-cell-depleted T cells, or PBMCs provided the cDNA or gDNA that served as material.

V lost 4 bases and J 3 bases, leaving 3 bases between the germline ends. The CDR3 contains 11 residues. Study processing details: Reference gene primer amplification yielded estimated nucleated cell counts. Some clones are missing from TCRdb's copy, which holds only in-frame ones; the method was immunoSEQ multiplex PCR. That table is the source of V, J and clone size, and D and trimming were worked out from the DNA. The repertoire includes more than 100,000 clones, around 87% of them detected once, and about 2.5% sits in the top ten. The sample taken for sequencing was peripheral blood. This chain joins TRBV12-3 or TRBV12-4 and TRBJ2-5, with D uncertain. The origin of this receptor is a man aged 45-60 years with active COVID-19. The chain's CDR3 is CASSYKETQYF. The CDR3 DNA sequence: TGTGCCAGCAGTTACAAAGAGACCCAGTACTTC.